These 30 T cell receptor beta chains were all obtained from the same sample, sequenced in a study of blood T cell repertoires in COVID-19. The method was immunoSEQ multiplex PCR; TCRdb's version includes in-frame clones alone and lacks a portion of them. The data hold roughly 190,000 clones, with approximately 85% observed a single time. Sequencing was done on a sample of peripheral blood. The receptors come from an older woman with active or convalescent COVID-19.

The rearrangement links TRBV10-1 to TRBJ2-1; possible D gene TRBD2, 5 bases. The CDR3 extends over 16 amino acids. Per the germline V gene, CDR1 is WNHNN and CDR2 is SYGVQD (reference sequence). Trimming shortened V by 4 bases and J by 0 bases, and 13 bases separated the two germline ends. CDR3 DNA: TGCGCCAGCAGTGTTCTAAAGGCGGGCTCCTACAATGAGCAGTTCTTC. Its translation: CASSVLKAGSYNEQFF.

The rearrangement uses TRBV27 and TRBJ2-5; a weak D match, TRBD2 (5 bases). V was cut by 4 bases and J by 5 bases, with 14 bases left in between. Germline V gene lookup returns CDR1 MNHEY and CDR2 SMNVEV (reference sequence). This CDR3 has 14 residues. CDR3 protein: CASSSTGNEETQYF. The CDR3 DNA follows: TGTGCCAGCAGTTCAACGGGAAATGAGGAGACCCAGTACTTC.

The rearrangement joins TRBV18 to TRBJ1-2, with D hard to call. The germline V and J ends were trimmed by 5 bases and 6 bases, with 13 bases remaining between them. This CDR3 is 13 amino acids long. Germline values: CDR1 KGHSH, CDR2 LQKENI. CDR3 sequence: CASSSRPEDGYTF. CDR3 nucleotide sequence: TGTGCCAGCTCATCCCGACCCGAGGATGGCTACACCTTC.

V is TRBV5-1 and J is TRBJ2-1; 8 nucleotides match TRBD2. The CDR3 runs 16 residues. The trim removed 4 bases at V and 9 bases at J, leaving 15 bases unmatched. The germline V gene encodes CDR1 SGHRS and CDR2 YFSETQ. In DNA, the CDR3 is TGCGCCAGCAGCCCGGGGTCAGCGGGAGTTATCGGTGAGCAGTTCTTC. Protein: CASSPGSAGVIGEQFF.

The CDR3 region is CASSVGREESYEQYF. The CDR3 bases are TGTGCCAGCAGCGTAGGGCGGGAGGAATCCTACGAGCAGTACTTC. The chain employs TRBV9 and TRBJ2-7, with 8 bases identical to TRBD2. Germline V lookup: CDR1 SGDLS, CDR2 YYNGEE. This CDR3 spans 15 amino acids. V shed 0 bases and J 1 base; nucleotides not matched to a gene: 3.

The CDR3 loop is CATKDSPGSNQPQHF. The CDR3 DNA sequence: TGTGCCACCAAAGACTCCCCGGGGAGCAATCAGCCCCAGCATTTT. The V gene is TRBV28, the J gene TRBJ1-5; D remains unclear. Per the germline V gene, CDR1 is MDHEN and CDR2 is SYDVKM. The V and J ends lost 10 bases and 1 base respectively, with 17 bases between them. The CDR3 is 15 amino acids. Full variable domain (outside the CDR3, taken from reference TRBV28 and TRBJ1-5): DVKVTQSSRYLVKRTGEKVFLECVQDMDHENMFWYRQDPGLGLRLIYFSYDVKMKEKGDIPEGYSVSREKKERFSLILESASTNQTSMYLCATKDSPGSNQPQHFGDGTRLSIL.

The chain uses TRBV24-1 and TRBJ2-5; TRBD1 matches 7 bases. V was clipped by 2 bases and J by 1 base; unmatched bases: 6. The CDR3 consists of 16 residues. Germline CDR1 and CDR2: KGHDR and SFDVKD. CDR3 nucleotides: TGTGCCACCAGTGATTCCGGCAGGGGGTCCCAAGAGACCCAGTACTTC. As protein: CATSDSGRGSQETQYF.

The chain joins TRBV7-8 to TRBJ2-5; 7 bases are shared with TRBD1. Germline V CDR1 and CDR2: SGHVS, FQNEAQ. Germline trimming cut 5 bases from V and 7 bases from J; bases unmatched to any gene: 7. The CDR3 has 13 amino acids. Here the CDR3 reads CASSKNRGRTQYF. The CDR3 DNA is TGTGCCAGCAGCAAAAACAGGGGACGGACCCAGTACTTC.

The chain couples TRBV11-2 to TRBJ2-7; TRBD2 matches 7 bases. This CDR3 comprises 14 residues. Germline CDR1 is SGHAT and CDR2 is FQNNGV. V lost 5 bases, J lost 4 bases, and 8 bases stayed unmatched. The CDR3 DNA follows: TGTGCCAGCAGCGGGTGGGAGGGCTTTTACGAGCAGTACTTC. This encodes CASSGWEGFYEQYF.

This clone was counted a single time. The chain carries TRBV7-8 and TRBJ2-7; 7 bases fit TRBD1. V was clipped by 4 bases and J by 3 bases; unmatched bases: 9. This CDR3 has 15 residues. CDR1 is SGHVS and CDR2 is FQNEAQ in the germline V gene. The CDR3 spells CASSSRQGMVYEQYF. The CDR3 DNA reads TGTGCCAGCAGCTCTCGACAGGGAATGGTCTACGAGCAGTACTTC.

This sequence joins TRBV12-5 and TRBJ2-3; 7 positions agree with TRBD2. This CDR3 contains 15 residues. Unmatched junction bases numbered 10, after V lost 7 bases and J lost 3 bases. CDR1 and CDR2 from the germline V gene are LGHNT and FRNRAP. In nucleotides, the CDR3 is TGTGCTAGTGCCCGCCTAGCGGTACATACAGATACGCAGTATTTT. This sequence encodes CASARLAVHTDTQYF.

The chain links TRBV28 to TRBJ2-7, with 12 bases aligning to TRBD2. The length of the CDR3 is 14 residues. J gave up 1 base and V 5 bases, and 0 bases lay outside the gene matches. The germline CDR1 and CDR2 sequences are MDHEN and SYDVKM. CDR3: CASSTSGRSYEQYF. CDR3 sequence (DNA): TGTGCCAGCAGTACTAGCGGGAGGTCCTACGAGCAGTACTTC.

The CDR3 loop reads CASSEIRPGLGTEAFF. The CDR3 nucleotides read TGTGCCAGCAGTGAGATCCGCCCGGGGTTAGGCACTGAAGCTTTCTTT. The J gene is TRBJ1-1, the V gene TRBV6-1; D uncertain. The CDR3 loop spans 16 amino acids. The germline V gene encodes CDR1 MNHNS and CDR2 SASEGT. Trimming left V 3 bases short and J 4 bases short, with 18 bases between.

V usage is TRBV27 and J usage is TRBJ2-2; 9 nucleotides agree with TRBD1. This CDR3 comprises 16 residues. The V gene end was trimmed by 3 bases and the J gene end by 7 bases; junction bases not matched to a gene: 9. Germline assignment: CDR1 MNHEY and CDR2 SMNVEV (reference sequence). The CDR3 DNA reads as TGTGCCAGCAGTTTGATGGGACAGGGCTTCGGCGGGGAGCTGTTTTTT. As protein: CASSLMGQGFGGELFF.

The CDR3 here is CASSLWTGAYTEAFF. In DNA form, the CDR3 reads TGTGCCAGCAGCTTATGGACAGGGGCGTATACTGAAGCTTTCTTT. The gene calls are TRBV11-2 and TRBJ1-1; 9 positions agree with TRBD1. CDR1 is SGHAT, CDR2 FQNNGV, per germline. The CDR3 extends over 15 amino acids. V lost 2 bases and J lost 5; bases outside the gene matches: 6.

The CDR3 is CASSTRDSQAQYF. The CDR3 DNA reads TGTGCCAGCAGCACCCGGGACTCCCAGGCGCAGTATTTT. The V gene is TRBV7-3, the J gene TRBJ2-3; TRBD2 might be the D (6 bases). Germline V gives CDR1 SGHTA, CDR2 FQGTGA. Trimming removed 5 bases from V and 10 bases from J, with 16 bases in between. This CDR3 has 13 residues.

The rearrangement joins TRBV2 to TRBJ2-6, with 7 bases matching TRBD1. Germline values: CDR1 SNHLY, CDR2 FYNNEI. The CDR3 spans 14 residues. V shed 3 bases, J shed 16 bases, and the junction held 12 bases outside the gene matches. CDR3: CASSDKTGWRGLTF. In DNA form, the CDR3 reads TGTGCCAGCAGTGATAAGACAGGGTGGCGAGGGCTGACTTTC. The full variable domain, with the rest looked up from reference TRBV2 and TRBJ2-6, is EPEVTQTPSHQVTQMGQEVILRCVPISNHLYFYWYRQILGQKVEFLVSFYNNEISEKSEIFDDQFSVERPDGSNFTLKIRSTKLEDSAMYFCASSDKTGWRGLTFGAGSRLTVL.

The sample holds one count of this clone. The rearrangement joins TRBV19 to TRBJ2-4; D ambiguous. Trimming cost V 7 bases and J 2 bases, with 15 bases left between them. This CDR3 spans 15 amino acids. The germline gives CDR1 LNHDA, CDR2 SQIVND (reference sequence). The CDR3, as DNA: TGTGCCAGTATCGACCGGGTGGTGACCAAAAACATTCAGTACTTC. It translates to CASIDRVVTKNIQYF.

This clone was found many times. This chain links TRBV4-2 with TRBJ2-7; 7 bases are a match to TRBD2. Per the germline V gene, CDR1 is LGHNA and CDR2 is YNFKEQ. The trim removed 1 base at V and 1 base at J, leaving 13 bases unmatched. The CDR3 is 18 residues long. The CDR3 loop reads CASSQGPSLAERSYEQYF. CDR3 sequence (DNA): TGTGCCAGCAGCCAAGGACCCTCTCTAGCGGAACGTTCCTACGAGCAGTACTTC.

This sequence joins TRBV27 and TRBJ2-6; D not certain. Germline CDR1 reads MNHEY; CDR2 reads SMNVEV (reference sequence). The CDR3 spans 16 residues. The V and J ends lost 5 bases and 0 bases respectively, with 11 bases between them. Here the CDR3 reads CASSPRWFSGANVLTF. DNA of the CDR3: TGTGCCAGCAGTCCCAGGTGGTTCTCTGGGGCCAACGTCCTGACTTTC.

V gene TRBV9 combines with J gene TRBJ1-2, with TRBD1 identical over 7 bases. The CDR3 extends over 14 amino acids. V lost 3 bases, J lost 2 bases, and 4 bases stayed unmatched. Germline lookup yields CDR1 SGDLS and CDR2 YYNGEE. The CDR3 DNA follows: TGTGCCAGCAGCGCCTGGGGACAGAACTATGGCTACACCTTC. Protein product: CASSAWGQNYGYTF.

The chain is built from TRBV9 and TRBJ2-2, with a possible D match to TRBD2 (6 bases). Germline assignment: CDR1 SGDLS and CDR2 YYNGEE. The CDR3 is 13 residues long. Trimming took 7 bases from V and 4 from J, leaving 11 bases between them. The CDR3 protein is CASRRDLTGELFF. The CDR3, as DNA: TGTGCCAGCCGGCGGGACCTCACCGGGGAGCTGTTTTTT. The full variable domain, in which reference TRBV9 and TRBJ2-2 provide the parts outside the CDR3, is DSGVTQTPKHLITATGQRVTLRCSPRSGDLSVYWYQQSLDQGLQFLIQYYNGEERAKGNILERFSAQQFPDLHSELNLSSLELGDSALYFCASRRDLTGELFFGEGSRLTVL.

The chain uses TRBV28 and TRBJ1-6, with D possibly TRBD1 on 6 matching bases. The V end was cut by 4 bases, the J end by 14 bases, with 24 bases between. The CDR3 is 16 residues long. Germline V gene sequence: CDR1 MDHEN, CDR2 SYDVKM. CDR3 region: CASSSTGDPLGRSLHF. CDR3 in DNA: TGTGCCAGCAGTTCGACAGGCGACCCTCTAGGGAGATCCCTCCACTTT.

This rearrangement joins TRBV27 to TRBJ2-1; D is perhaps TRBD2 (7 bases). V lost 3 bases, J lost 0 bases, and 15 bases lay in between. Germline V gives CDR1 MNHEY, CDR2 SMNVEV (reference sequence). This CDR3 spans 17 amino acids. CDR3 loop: CASSLGGGGSSYNEQFF. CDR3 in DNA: TGTGCCAGCAGTTTGGGGGGAGGGGGTAGCTCCTACAATGAGCAGTTCTTC.

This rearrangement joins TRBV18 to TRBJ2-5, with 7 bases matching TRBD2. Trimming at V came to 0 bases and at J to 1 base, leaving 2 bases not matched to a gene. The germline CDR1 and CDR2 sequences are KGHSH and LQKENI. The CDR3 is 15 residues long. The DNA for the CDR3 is TGTGCCAGCTCACCACCGGGAGGGATCCAAGAGACCCAGTACTTC. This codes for CASSPPGGIQETQYF. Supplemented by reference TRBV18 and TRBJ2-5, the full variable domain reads NAGVMQNPRHLVRRRGQEARLRCSPMKGHSHVYWYRQLPEEGLKFMVYLQKENIIDESGMPKERFSAEFPKEGPSILRIQQVVRGDSAAYFCASSPPGGIQETQYFGPGTRLLVL.

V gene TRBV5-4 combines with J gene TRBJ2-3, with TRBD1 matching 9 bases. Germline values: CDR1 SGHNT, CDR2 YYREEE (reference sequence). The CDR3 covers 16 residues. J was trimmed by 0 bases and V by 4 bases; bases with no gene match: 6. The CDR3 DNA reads TGTGCCAGCAGCCCTGGGACAGGGCGAAGCACAGATACGCAGTATTTT. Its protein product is CASSPGTGRSTDTQYF.

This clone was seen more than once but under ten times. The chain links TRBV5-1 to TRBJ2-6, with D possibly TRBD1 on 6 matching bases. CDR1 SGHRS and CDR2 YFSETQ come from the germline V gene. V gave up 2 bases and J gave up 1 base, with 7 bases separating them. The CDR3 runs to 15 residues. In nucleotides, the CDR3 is TGCGCCAGCAGCTTACAGGGATCTGGGGCCAACGTCCTGACTTTC. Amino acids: CASSLQGSGANVLTF.

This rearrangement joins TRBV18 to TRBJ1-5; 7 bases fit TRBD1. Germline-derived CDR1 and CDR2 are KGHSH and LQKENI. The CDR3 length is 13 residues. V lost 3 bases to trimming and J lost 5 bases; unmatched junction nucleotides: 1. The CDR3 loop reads CASSPDRDQPQHF. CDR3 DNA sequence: TGTGCCAGCTCACCCGACAGGGATCAGCCCCAGCATTTT.

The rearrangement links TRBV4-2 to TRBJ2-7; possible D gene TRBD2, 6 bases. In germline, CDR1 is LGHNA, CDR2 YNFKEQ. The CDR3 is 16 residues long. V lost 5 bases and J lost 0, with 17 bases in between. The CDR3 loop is CASSSTGGENSYEQYF. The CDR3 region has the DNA TGTGCCAGCAGCTCCACCGGGGGAGAAAACTCCTACGAGCAGTACTTC.

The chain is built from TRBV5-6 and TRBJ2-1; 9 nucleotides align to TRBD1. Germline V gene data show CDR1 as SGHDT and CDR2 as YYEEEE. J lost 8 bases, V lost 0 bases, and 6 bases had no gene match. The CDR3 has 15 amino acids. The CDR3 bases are TGTGCCAGCAGCTTGGCAGGGACAGGGTTCGATGAGCAGTTCTTC. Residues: CASSLAGTGFDEQFF.